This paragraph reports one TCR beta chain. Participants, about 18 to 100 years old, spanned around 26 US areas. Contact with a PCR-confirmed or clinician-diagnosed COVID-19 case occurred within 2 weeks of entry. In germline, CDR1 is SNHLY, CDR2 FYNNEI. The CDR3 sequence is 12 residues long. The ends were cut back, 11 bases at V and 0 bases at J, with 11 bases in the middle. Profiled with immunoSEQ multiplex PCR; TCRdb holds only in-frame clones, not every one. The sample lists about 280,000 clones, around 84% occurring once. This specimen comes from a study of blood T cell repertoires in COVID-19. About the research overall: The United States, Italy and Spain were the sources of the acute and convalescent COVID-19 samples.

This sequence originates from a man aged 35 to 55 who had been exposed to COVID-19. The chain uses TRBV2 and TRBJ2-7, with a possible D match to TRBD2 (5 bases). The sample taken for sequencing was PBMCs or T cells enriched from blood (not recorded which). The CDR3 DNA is TGTGCCGGAGGTAAGGTCTCCTACGAGCAGTACTTC. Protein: CAGGKVSYEQYF.